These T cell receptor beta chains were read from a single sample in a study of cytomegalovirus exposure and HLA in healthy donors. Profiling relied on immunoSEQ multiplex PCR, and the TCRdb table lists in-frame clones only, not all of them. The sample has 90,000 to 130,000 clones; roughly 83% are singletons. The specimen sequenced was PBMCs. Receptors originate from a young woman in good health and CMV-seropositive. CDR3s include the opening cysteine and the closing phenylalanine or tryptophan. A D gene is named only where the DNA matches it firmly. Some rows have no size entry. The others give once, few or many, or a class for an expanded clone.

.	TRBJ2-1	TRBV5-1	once	TGCGCCACTAAAGCGGGTAGGGAGCAGTTCTTC	CATKAGREQFF
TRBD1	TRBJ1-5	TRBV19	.	TGTGCCAGTAGTATGACAGGGACCCAGCATTTT	CASSMTGTQHF
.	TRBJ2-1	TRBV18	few	TGTGCCAGCTCACCCCAAAAAAGCGGAAATGAGCAGTTCTTC	CASSPQKSGNEQFF
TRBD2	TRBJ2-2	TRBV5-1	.	TGCGCCAGCAGCTGGAGCGTAGCGGGAAACACCGGGGAGCTGTTTTTT	CASSWSVAGNTGELFF
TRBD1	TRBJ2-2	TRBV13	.	TGTGCCAGCAGTTTAAACAGGGGCTCGGCCGGGGAGCTGTTTTTT	CASSLNRGSAGELFF
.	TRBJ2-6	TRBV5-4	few	TGTGCCAGCAGCTCAGGGCCAGGGGCCAACGTCCTGACTTTC	CASSSGPGANVLTF
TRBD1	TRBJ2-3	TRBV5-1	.	TGCGCCAGCAGCCCCGGACAGGGGGCATCAGATACGCAGTATTTT	CASSPGQGASDTQYF
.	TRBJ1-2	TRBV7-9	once	TGTGCCAGCAGCTCCGACGACAAAAGCTATGGCTACACCTTC	CASSSDDKSYGYTF
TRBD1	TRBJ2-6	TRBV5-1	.	TGCGCCAGCAGCAGAAAACAGGGGCTCGGGGCCAACGTCCTGACTTTC	CASSRKQGLGANVLTF
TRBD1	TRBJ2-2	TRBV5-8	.	TGTGCCAGCAGCCTAATAACAGGGGGCGGGGAGCTGTTTTTT	CASSLITGGGELFF
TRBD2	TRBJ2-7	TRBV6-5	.	TGTGCCAGCAGTTACGCGCGCGGGAGCTCCTACGAGCAGTACTTC	CASSYARGSSYEQYF
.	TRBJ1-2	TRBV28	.	TGTGCCAGCAGTTTACCACGGGGGTGGAACTATGGCTACACCTTC	CASSLPRGWNYGYTF
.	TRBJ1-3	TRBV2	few	TGTGCCAGCAGTGGGACAAGAGGAAACACCATATATTTT	CASSGTRGNTIYF
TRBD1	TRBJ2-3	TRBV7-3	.	TGTGCCAGCTCTACTCAGGGGGACCCCACAGATACGCAGTATTTT	CASSTQGDPTDTQYF
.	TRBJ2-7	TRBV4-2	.	TGTGCCAGCAGCCTCACCCCAGCAGGGATCGGTTACGAGCAGTACTTC	CASSLTPAGIGYEQYF
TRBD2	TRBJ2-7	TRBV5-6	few	TGTGCCAGCAGCTGGGGACTAGCGGGAGGTGTCGAGCAGTACTTC	CASSWGLAGGVEQYF
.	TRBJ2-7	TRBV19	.	TGTGCCAGTAGTCTACAGACAGGGGAGGGAGACGAGCAGTACTTC	CASSLQTGEGDEQYF
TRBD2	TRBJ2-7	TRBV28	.	TGTGCCAGCAGTTTCCGCAGGGACTACTCCTACGAGCAGTACTTC	CASSFRRDYSYEQYF
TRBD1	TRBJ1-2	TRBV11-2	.	TGTGCCAGCAGCCCGACACGGGGACAGGGGGAACGGGGCTACACCTTC	CASSPTRGQGERGYTF
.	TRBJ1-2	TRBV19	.	TGTGCCAGTAGTGAACAGTACCTCTATGGCTACACCTTC	CASSEQYLYGYTF
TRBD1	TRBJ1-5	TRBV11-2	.	TGTGCCAGCAGCCCATCGGGACAGGGGGCCAATCAGCCCCAGCATTTT	CASSPSGQGANQPQHF
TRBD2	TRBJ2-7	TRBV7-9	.	TGTGCCAGCAGCTTAAACCCCAGCGGGAGCCCCTACGAGCAGTACTTC	CASSLNPSGSPYEQYF